This TCR beta chain was documented in a study of response to subunit inactivated influenza vaccine. In this sample, this clonotype turned up a few times. TCRdb itself ran the RT-PCR reads through MiXCR, one entry per CDR3 protein. This table holds about 520,000 distinct CDR3 sequences, approximately 7.3% found once. Germline CDR1 SNHLY, CDR2 FYNNEI. The CDR3 contains 15 residues. V was shortened by 1 base and J by 3 bases, with 10 bases between the two germline ends. The source is a man between 50 and 75 years old who received an inactivated influenza vaccine. The rearrangement links TRBV2 to TRBJ2-1, with D perhaps TRBD1 (5 bases). Sequences were derived from PBMCs from blood, sampled about 23 months after vaccination. Here the CDR3 reads CASSEGQLVYNEQFF. CDR3 in DNA: TGTGCCAGCAGTGAAGGACAGTTGGTCTACAATGAGCAGTTCTTC.